Detailed here is one T cell receptor (beta chain). TCRdb's copy holds only in-frame clones and misses some; the assay was immunoSEQ multiplex PCR. Among tens of thousands of clones, 80% to 95% were seen once, and the ten largest hold about 2%. CDR3 size: 13 residues. The germline gives CDR1 MRHNA, CDR2 SNTAGT. Losses at the gene ends were 6 bases for V and 7 bases for J; bases not matched to a gene: 8. The sample is drawn from a study of T cell changes during pregnancy in multiple sclerosis. This clonotype was obtained from a female donor in good health, enrolled as a control in a pregnancy study. The gene calls are TRBV6-4 and TRBJ2-7, with 8 bases identical to TRBD2. Sequences were derived from CD4+ T cells from peripheral blood mononuclear cells, sampled after pregnancy. The CDR3 protein is CASRTSGRQEQYF. CDR3 DNA sequence: TGTGCCAGCAGAACTAGCGGTCGACAGGAGCAGTACTTC.